Each of the 14 T cell receptor beta chains below was sequenced from the same sample in a study of CD8+CD57+ T cells in acquired aplastic anemia. TCR beta VDJ combinations and CDR3 sequences were profiled from genomic DNA. TCRdb ran MiXCR on the reads and lists one entry per CDR3 protein. The sample includes approximately 200,000 distinct CDR3 sequences, approximately 50% of them seen just once. The sequenced sample consisted of sorted CD4+, CD8+, or CD8+CD57+ T cells (not recorded which) from PBMCs. These receptors originate from a human donor in good health, serving as a control.

This chain joins TRBV10-3 and TRBJ1-1, with D perhaps TRBD1 (6 bases). Germline V gene sequence: CDR1 ENHRY, CDR2 SYGVKD. The CDR3 sequence is 14 residues long. The ends were cut back, 3 bases at V and 5 bases at J, with 13 bases in the middle. In nucleotides, the CDR3 is TGTGCCATCAGTGAACAGGGATTGGGGACTGAAGCTTTCTTT. Residues: CAISEQGLGTEAFF.

About this clonotype: Mismatch with germline at one junction end may stem from a read error. The J gene is TRBJ2-3, the V gene TRBV7-2; 10 nucleotides line up with TRBD1. This CDR3 is built from 18 residues. Germline CDR1 reads SGHTA; CDR2 reads FQGNSA. CDR3 residues: CASSLAVGGDRGWATRYF. The CDR3, as DNA: TGTGCCAGCAGTTTAGCGGTGGGTGGGGACAGGGGATGGGCTACGCGGTATTTT. Filled out from reference TRBV7-2 and TRBJ2-3, the complete variable domain reads GAGVSQSPSNKVTEKGKDVELRCDPISGHTALYWYRQSLGQGLEFLIYFQGNSAPDKSGLPSDRFSAERTGGSVSTLTIQRTQQEDSAVYLCASSLAVGGDRGWATRYFGPGTRLTVL.

V is TRBV25-1 and J is TRBJ1-1, with 7 bases aligning to TRBD1. This CDR3 has 14 residues. After removal of 4 bases from V and 1 base from J, the junction contained 3 bases not matched to a gene. Germline lookup yields CDR1 MGHDK and CDR2 SYGVNS. The CDR3 DNA sequence: TGTGCCAGCAGTGGGACAGGTTGGAACACTGAAGCTTTCTTT. This encodes CASSGTGWNTEAFF. Variable domain in full (rest from reference TRBV25-1 and TRBJ1-1): EADIYQTPRYLVIGTGKKITLECSQTMGHDKMYWYQQDPGMELHLIHYSYGVNSTEKGDLSSESTVSRIRTEHFPLTLESARPSHTSQYLCASSGTGWNTEAFFGQGTRLTVV.

The J gene is TRBJ1-1, the V gene TRBV19, with D unclear. Germline CDR1 reads LNHDA; CDR2 reads SQIVND (reference sequence). Trimming pared 3 bases from V and 11 bases from J, leaving 10 bases between. The CDR3 consists of 11 residues. In DNA, the CDR3 is TGTGCCAGTAGTATCGGGATTTTGGCTTTCTTT. As protein: CASSIGILAFF.

The chain joins TRBV5-1 to TRBJ2-3; 10 positions agree with TRBD2. V trimming: 2 bases; J trimming: 4 bases; junction bases outside the gene matches: 4. The CDR3 covers 15 residues. Germline CDR1 reads SGHRS; CDR2 reads YFSETQ. The CDR3 DNA is TGCGCCAGCAGCTTAGCGGGGGGGCGGGCAGATACGCAGTATTTT. Its protein is CASSLAGGRADTQYF.

The V call is TRBV14, the J call TRBJ1-1; no reliable D call. The CDR3 consists of 16 residues. Trimming cost V 8 bases and J 3 bases, with 22 bases left between them. The germline V gene has CDR1 SGHDN and CDR2 FVKESK. In DNA form, the CDR3 reads TGTGCCAGCGGCCCCAGGAAAGGACTATGGGACACTGAAGCTTTCTTT. Its protein is CASGPRKGLWDTEAFF. Variable domain in full (rest from reference TRBV14 and TRBJ1-1): EAGVTQFPSHSVIEKGQTVTLRCDPISGHDNLYWYRRVMGKEIKFLLHFVKESKQDESGMPNNRFLAERTGGTYSTLKVQPAELEDSGVYFCASGPRKGLWDTEAFFGQGTRLTVV.

CDR3: CSAAARTDYNSPLHF. The DNA of the CDR3 is TGCAGTGCTGCCGCAAGGACAGACTATAATTCACCCCTCCACTTT. The chain is built from TRBV20-1 and TRBJ1-6; the D gene is possibly TRBD1 (6 bases). The V and J ends lost 5 bases and 3 bases respectively, with 14 bases between them. There are 15 residues in the CDR3. From germline, CDR1 is DFQATT and CDR2 SNEGSKA (reference sequence).

This clonotype was counted ten times or more. J is TRBJ1-5 and V is TRBV12-3 or TRBV12-4, with a possible D match to TRBD1 (5 bases). V lost 6 bases and J lost 7, with 19 bases in between. CDR3 size: 15 residues. CDR3 in DNA: TGTGCCAGCAGCCTCGGGACGGACACGAGGCAGCCCCAGCATTTT. Its protein product is CASSLGTDTRQPQHF.

The gene calls are TRBV10-3 and TRBJ2-7; a possible D gene is TRBD1 (5 bases). The CDR3 runs to 13 residues. Per germline, CDR1 ENHRY and CDR2 SYGVKD. V was trimmed by 10 bases and J by 3 bases, leaving 16 bases between them. The CDR3 is CASSQTDFYEQYF. DNA for the CDR3: TGTGCCAGCAGCCAGACAGATTTCTACGAGCAGTACTTC.

The sample holds many counts of this clonotype. The chain links TRBV4-3 to TRBJ1-2, with 8 bases aligning to TRBD1. The CDR3 spans 14 residues. The junction had 8 bases not matched to a gene; V was cut back by 6 bases and J by 5 bases. Germline lookup yields CDR1 LGHNA and CDR2 YSLEER. The CDR3 reads CASSAPGQAYGYTF. The CDR3 DNA is TGCGCCAGCAGTGCACCGGGACAGGCTTATGGCTACACCTTC.

This clonotype appeared a few times. Since a much larger clone is just one base distant, this may be a read error. The chain couples TRBV7-2 to TRBJ1-1; a possible D gene is TRBD1 (5 bases). The CDR3 has 14 residues. Germline CDR1 and CDR2: SGHTA and FQGNSA. The CDR3 reads CASSLEGPNTEASF. The DNA for the CDR3 is TGTGCCAGCAGCTTAGAGGGGCCGAACACTGAAGCTTCCTTT.

The chain uses TRBV10-3 and TRBJ1-2, with 8 bases that match TRBD1. The CDR3 spans 12 residues. The ends lost 7 bases at V and 6 bases at J; junction bases unmatched: 4. Germline V gene sequence: CDR1 ENHRY, CDR2 SYGVKD. CDR3 sequence: CAITTGQDGYTF. Here the CDR3 DNA reads TGTGCCATCACCACGGGACAGGATGGCTACACCTTC.

This clonotype was observed a single time. At one end the junction does not follow the germline gene, possibly because of a read error. The chain employs TRBV7-9 and TRBJ1-3; a weak D match, TRBD1 (6 bases). The CDR3 covers 16 residues. CDR1 and CDR2 from the germline V gene are SEHNR and FQNEAQ (reference sequence). The CDR3 spells CASSSPGTLSGNTVYF. The CDR3 DNA reads as TGTGCCAGCAGTTCGCCAGGGACACTCTCTGGAAACACCGTATATTTT.

This chain uses TRBV2 with TRBJ2-7, with D uncertain. V dropped 4 bases and J dropped 3 bases, with 7 bases sitting between them. From germline, CDR1 is SNHLY and CDR2 FYNNEI. This CDR3 is 12 amino acids long. The CDR3, as DNA: TGTGCCAGCAGTGGAACGCGCTACGAGCAGTACTTC. Translation: CASSGTRYEQYF.